Listed below are T cell receptor beta chains from one sample, sequenced in a study of siplizumab effects on memory and regulatory T cells. Sequencing was performed with immunoSEQ multiplex PCR; in TCRdb, only in-frame clones are kept and a portion is missing. The sample includes over 80,000 clones, 85% to 95% of them seen just once. Material for sequencing was non-Treg CD4+ T cells sorted from blood. The receptors stem from a human donor in good health. Both conserved end residues are part of each CDR3. The D gene is left open where the match is weak. A clone size is listed for some rows: how often the clone was seen (once, few, many), or a class if it is expanded.

V	size	J	D	DNA	CDR3
TRBV5-1	.	TRBJ2-7	.	TGCGCCAGCAGCCCCGGGGGGCGGGAGATCTACGAGCAGTACTTC	CASSPGGREIYEQYF
TRBV28	.	TRBJ2-2	.	TGTGCCAGCAGCCGTGGAGGGGCATACACCGGGGAGCTGTTTTTT	CASSRGGAYTGELFF
TRBV16	.	TRBJ1-5	.	TGTGCCAGCAGCCAAGGTATCAGGGCCGGGCAGCCCCAGCATTTT	CASSQGIRAGQPQHF
TRBV10-2	.	TRBJ2-7	TRBD1	TGCGCCAGCAGAGAGGGACAGGCCTACGAGCAGTACTTC	CASREGQAYEQYF
TRBV19	.	TRBJ2-3	.	TGTGCCACAGGACAGCTTTCTCGTCCCTCCACAGATACGCAGTATTTT	CATGQLSRPSTDTQYF
TRBV7-9	.	TRBJ2-3	TRBD2	TGTGCCAGCAGCTTAATAGCGGGAGGGAAAGATACGCAGTATTTT	CASSLIAGGKDTQYF
TRBV6-5	.	TRBJ1-1	.	TGTGCCAGCAGGGCACTCTTGGTAGCTTTCTTT	CASRALLVAFF
TRBV4-2	.	TRBJ1-2	.	TGTGCCAGCAGCCAAGAAGGTGGGAGTAACTATGGCTACACCTTC	CASSQEGGSNYGYTF
TRBV11-3	.	TRBJ2-1	TRBD2	TGTGCCAGCAGCTTAGACTCGCGGGAGGGCCGGAATGAGCAGTTCTTC	CASSLDSREGRNEQFF
TRBV9	once	TRBJ2-2	TRBD1	TGTGCCAGCAGGGGGACAGGGGAGGCCGGGGAGCTGTTTTTT	CASRGTGEAGELFF
TRBV6-6	once	TRBJ2-2	.	TGTGCCAGCAGTTACTCAGGCTTTGATGGCGGGGAGCTGTTTTTT	CASSYSGFDGGELFF
TRBV7-9	.	TRBJ2-2	.	TGTGCCAGCAGCTTAGCCGTGACCCCTCGACTTTCACCCACCGGGGAGCTGTTTTTT	CASSLAVTPRLSPTGELFF
TRBV19	.	TRBJ1-1	.	TGTGCCAGTGGCCTCAGAGGGGGGAACACTGAAGCTTTCTTT	CASGLRGGNTEAFF
TRBV11-2	few	TRBJ1-1	.	TGTGCCAGCAGCTTCTCAATCGGTAGCGAGTTTGGTGAAGCTTTCTTT	CASSFSIGSEFGEAFF
TRBV20-1	.	TRBJ2-7	.	TGCAGTGCTAAGGAATCCTACGAGCAGTACTTC	CSAKESYEQYF
TRBV7-9	.	TRBJ2-2	.	TGTGCCAGCAGCTTACTGAGAGGGAGGATTTCCGGGGAGCTGTTTTTT	CASSLLRGRISGELFF
TRBV9	.	TRBJ2-2	.	TGTGCCAGCAGCGTAGATTCCAACAGGGACAACACCGGGGAGCTGTTTTTT	CASSVDSNRDNTGELFF
TRBV25-1	.	TRBJ2-7	.	TGTGCCAGCAGTCAAACAGGCTATTCTGTCTACGAGCAGTACTTC	CASSQTGYSVYEQYF
TRBV14	.	TRBJ2-6	.	TGTGCCAGCAGCCAACGCCGGGGCTTGGACTCTGGGGCCAACGTCCTGACTTTC	CASSQRRGLDSGANVLTF
TRBV28	.	TRBJ2-3	.	TGTGCCAGCAGTTTCGGGGGGCCGACAGATACGCAGTATTTT	CASSFGGPTDTQYF
TRBV5-4	.	TRBJ1-3	.	TGTGCCAGCAGCCTAACCTCGGACGTTGGAAACACCATATATTTT	CASSLTSDVGNTIYF
TRBV11-2	.	TRBJ1-2	.	TGTGCCAGCAGCTTAGATGCCAGTACCGCGAGCTATGGCTACACCTTC	CASSLDASTASYGYTF
TRBV27	.	TRBJ2-7	TRBD2	TGTGCCAGCAGTCCTGAACTAGCGGGAGCGGCCGAGCAGTACTTC	CASSPELAGAAEQYF
TRBV28	.	TRBJ1-5	.	TGTGCCAGCAGTTTTATCGGGGATGTTTATAGCAATCAGCCCCAGCATTTT	CASSFIGDVYSNQPQHF
TRBV28	.	TRBJ1-5	.	TGTGCCAGCAGTTTACCCCCGGCGTCCCTGGGGGGCAATCAGCCCCAGCATTTT	CASSLPPASLGGNQPQHF
TRBV7-3	.	TRBJ2-3	.	TGTGCCAGCAGCTTATCCTCCGGGACTAGCACAGATACGCAGTATTTT	CASSLSSGTSTDTQYF
TRBV29-1	.	TRBJ2-6	TRBD1	TGCAGCGTGACCGGGACAGGGGTTGGTCTAGGCTCTGGGGCCAACGTCCTGACTTTC	CSVTGTGVGLGSGANVLTF
TRBV30	.	TRBJ1-5	.	TGTGCCTGGAGTACGACTCCAAATAGCAATCAGCCCCAGCATTTT	CAWSTTPNSNQPQHF
TRBV14	.	TRBJ2-1	TRBD2	TGTGCCAGCAGCCGGGGACTAGCGGGAGGGGGTGAGCAGTTCTTC	CASSRGLAGGGEQFF
TRBV7-2	.	TRBJ1-5	.	TGTGCCAGCAGCTTCGGCCCCGACAGGTCGGAGCCCCAGCATTTT	CASSFGPDRSEPQHF
TRBV7-9	.	TRBJ1-4	.	TGTGCCAGCAGCTCTCCTACACCTACGATCGGCACAACTAATGAAAAACTGTTTTTT	CASSSPTPTIGTTNEKLFF
TRBV5-1	once	TRBJ1-4	TRBD1	TGCGCCAGCAGCTTGGGTGGGACAGGGAATGAAAAACTGTTTTTT	CASSLGGTGNEKLFF
TRBV7-2	.	TRBJ2-6	TRBD1	TGTGCCAGCAGCTTAGATTTTGGCAGGGGGCGGACTGGGGCCAACGTCCTGACTTTC	CASSLDFGRGRTGANVLTF
TRBV15	.	TRBJ1-2	.	TGTGCCACCAGCAGCGGGGGGGGCAGTGGCTACACCTTC	CATSSGGGSGYTF
TRBV6-6	.	TRBJ2-3	.	TGTGCCAGCACGGACAGACAGACTATTAGCACAGATACGCAGTATTTT	CASTDRQTISTDTQYF
TRBV28	.	TRBJ1-2	.	TGTGCCAGCAGTTCCAGGACAAGCGCCACCTATGGCTACACCTTC	CASSSRTSATYGYTF
TRBV5-1	.	TRBJ2-2	TRBD1	TGCGCCAGCAGTACGAGATACTTAGGGACGGGACAGGGGAACACCGGGGAGCTGTTTTTT	CASSTRYLGTGQGNTGELFF